A single sample is the source of the 26 T cell receptor beta chains below, sequenced in a study of vaccination effects on CD4 cells after COVID-19. These receptors are not linked to any known antigen. Viral peptide pools were used in the ViraFEST assay to expand antigen-specific CD4+ T cells, and sequencing came afterward. With 10 to 11 days of culture completed, CD4+ T cells were isolated. Participants got two doses of BNT162b2 or mRNA-1273 vaccine. Sequenced by immunoSEQ multiplex PCR; TCRdb stores in-frame clones only, minus some. The repertoire consists of roughly 71,000 clones, with roughly three quarters occurring once and the leading ten covering 0.8% to 1%. Sequencing used CD4+ T cells from PBMCs cultured with HCoV-OC43 spike peptides, obtained after COVID-19 vaccination. Indicated subset: HCoV-OC43 spike overlapping peptide pool stimulation. The receptors stem from a human donor who received a COVID-19 vaccine.

The chain is built from TRBV18 and TRBJ2-3; D is perhaps TRBD1 or TRBD2 (5 bases each). Germline V lookup: CDR1 KGHSH, CDR2 LQKENI. Between the trimmed V and J ends, which lost 6 bases and 3 bases, there was a span of 10 bases. The CDR3 spans 13 residues. The DNA of the CDR3 is TGTGCCAGCTCCGAGGGGCAGACAGATACGCAGTATTTT. This gives the protein CASSEGQTDTQYF.

This clone was seen only a few times. The V call is TRBV19, the J call TRBJ1-5; D gene unclear. V lost 9 bases to trimming and J lost 0 bases, with 9 bases between them. Germline CDR1 is LNHDA and CDR2 is SQIVND (reference sequence). This CDR3 has 13 residues. CDR3 in amino acids: CASAYTSNQPQHF. In DNA, the CDR3 is TGTGCCAGCGCCTACACTAGCAATCAGCCCCAGCATTTT.

V gene TRBV5-1 combines with J gene TRBJ2-5; 9 nucleotides line up with TRBD1. V was clipped by 0 bases and J by 3 bases; unmatched bases: 6. Per germline, CDR1 SGHRS and CDR2 YFSETQ. The CDR3 is 16 residues long. This chain's CDR3 is CASSLGTGARKETQYF. CDR3 DNA: TGCGCCAGCAGCTTGGGGACAGGGGCGCGAAAAGAGACCCAGTACTTC. The full variable domain, with the rest looked up from reference TRBV5-1 and TRBJ2-5, is KAGVTQTPRYLIKTRGQQVTLSCSPISGHRSVSWYQQTPGQGLQFLFEYFSETQRNKGNFPGRFSGRQFSNSRSEMNVSTLELGDSALYLCASSLGTGARKETQYFGPGTRLLVL.

The chain recombines TRBV5-1 with TRBJ1-5; D not certain. CDR1 and CDR2 (germline): SGHRS, YFSETQ. Trimming removed 5 bases from V and 2 bases from J, with 26 bases in between. This CDR3 is built from 19 residues. The CDR3 DNA follows: TGCGCCAGCAGATTTTCACAACAAACGGAACGGGGAGGCAATCAGCCCCAGCATTTT. This gives the protein CASRFSQQTERGGNQPQHF. Based on the CDR3 plus reference TRBV5-1 and TRBJ1-5, the full variable domain is KAGVTQTPRYLIKTRGQQVTLSCSPISGHRSVSWYQQTPGQGLQFLFEYFSETQRNKGNFPGRFSGRQFSNSRSEMNVSTLELGDSALYLCASRFSQQTERGGNQPQHFGDGTRLSIL.

The gene calls are TRBV9 and TRBJ2-5, with 9 positions matching TRBD2. This CDR3 comprises 15 residues. CDR1 and CDR2 from the germline V gene are SGDLS and YYNGEE. J lost 2 bases, V lost 0 bases, and 2 bases had no gene match. CDR3 sequence: CASSVVAGVQETQYF. DNA for the CDR3: TGTGCCAGCAGCGTAGTAGCGGGGGTACAAGAGACCCAGTACTTC.

This rearrangement joins TRBV7-2 to TRBJ1-1, with a weak D call TRBD1 (5 bases). CDR1 is SGHTA and CDR2 is FQGNSA in the germline V gene. The CDR3 has 14 amino acids. V lost 5 bases, J lost 0 bases, and 10 bases lay in between. The CDR3 coding sequence is TGTGCCAGCAGCCCGGGACTCGTGAACACTGAAGCTTTCTTT. Translating gives CASSPGLVNTEAFF.

This chain uses TRBV18 with TRBJ2-7; tentatively, D is TRBD1 (6 bases). Germline V gene sequence: CDR1 KGHSH, CDR2 LQKENI. CDR3 length: 15 amino acids. V was trimmed by 3 bases and J by 3 bases, leaving 15 bases between them. The CDR3 region is CASSPSGVPVYEQYV. In DNA form, the CDR3 reads TGTGCCAGCTCACCGTCAGGGGTGCCTGTCTACGAGCAGTACGTC.

V is TRBV6-2 or TRBV6-3 and J is TRBJ2-3, with D perhaps TRBD2 (5 bases). The CDR3 sequence is 15 residues long. The V end was cut by 2 bases, the J end by 2 bases, with 11 bases between. Looked up from germline, CDR1 is MNHEY and CDR2 is SVGEGT. CDR3 DNA: TGTGCCAGCAGTTACGCGGGCAGCCTCACAGATACGCAGTATTTT. It specifies CASSYAGSLTDTQYF.

J is TRBJ2-5 and V is TRBV5-1; D tentatively fits TRBD1 or TRBD2 (6 bases each). The CDR3 extends over 14 amino acids. Germline CDR1 reads SGHRS; CDR2 reads YFSETQ. V was cut by 5 bases and J by 5 bases, with 16 bases left in between. CDR3 protein: CASSPTGARETQYF. CDR3 in DNA: TGCGCCAGCAGTCCCACGGGGGCCCGGGAGACCCAGTACTTC.

V gene TRBV4-1 combines with J gene TRBJ2-7, with 8 bases that match TRBD2. Germline V CDR1 and CDR2: MGHRA, YSYEKL. Trimming took 2 bases from V and 4 from J; bases not matched to a gene: 7. The CDR3 runs 15 residues. DNA for the CDR3: TGCGCCAGCAGCCAAATAAGCGGGGGATCTTACGAGCAGTACGTC. This encodes CASSQISGGSYEQYV.

The CDR3 here is CASSGRQGETQYF. Here the CDR3 DNA reads TGTGCCAGCAGTGGTCGACAGGGGGAGACCCAGTACTTC. The V call is TRBV25-1, the J call TRBJ2-5, with 8 nucleotides matching TRBD1. V gave up 4 bases and J gave up 5 bases; unmatched junction bases: 3. Per germline, CDR1 MGHDK and CDR2 SYGVNS. The CDR3 is made up of 13 amino acids.

The chain recombines TRBV18 with TRBJ2-6; the D gene is possibly TRBD1 (6 bases). This CDR3 comprises 15 residues. Trimming took off 1 base at V and 2 bases at J, with 6 bases between the two ends. Germline-derived CDR1 and CDR2 are KGHSH and LQKENI. The CDR3 DNA is TGTGCCAGCTCACCACAGGGGGCTGGGGCCAACGTCCTGACTTTC. Translated, it gives CASSPQGAGANVLTF. Full variable domain (rest looked up from reference TRBV18 and TRBJ2-6): NAGVMQNPRHLVRRRGQEARLRCSPMKGHSHVYWYRQLPEEGLKFMVYLQKENIIDESGMPKERFSAEFPKEGPSILRIQQVVRGDSAAYFCASSPQGAGANVLTFGAGSRLTVL.

The chain uses TRBV6-4 and TRBJ1-4, with D uncertain. The CDR3 runs 13 residues. Trimming shortened V by 4 bases and J by 8 bases, and 11 bases separated the two germline ends. Germline lookup yields CDR1 MRHNA and CDR2 SNTAGT. CDR3 protein: CASSVIRREKLFF. The CDR3, as DNA: TGTGCCAGCAGTGTAATAAGGAGGGAAAAACTGTTTTTT.

This sequence joins TRBV5-1 and TRBJ1-5; 10 bases are shared with TRBD1. From germline, CDR1 is SGHRS and CDR2 YFSETQ. J lost 6 bases, V lost 6 bases, and 9 bases had no gene match. This CDR3 is 15 amino acids long. The DNA of the CDR3 is TGCGCCAGCAAATTAGGGACAGGGGATCCTCAGCCCCAGCATTTT. Amino acids: CASKLGTGDPQPQHF.

The CDR3 reads CASIGNRGNNSPLHF. As DNA, the CDR3 is TGTGCCAGTATCGGGAACAGGGGAAATAATTCACCCCTCCACTTT. The chain joins TRBV19 to TRBJ1-6, with TRBD1 matching over 7 bases. Germline trimming cut 7 bases from V and 5 bases from J; bases unmatched to any gene: 8. Germline V gene sequence: CDR1 LNHDA, CDR2 SQIVND (reference sequence). The CDR3 length is 15 residues.

J is TRBJ2-3 and V is TRBV23-1, with 11 bases fitting TRBD1. TRBV23-1 is given ORF status, its function remaining uncertain. The CDR3 runs 16 residues. V was clipped by 1 base and J by 4 bases; unmatched bases: 4. As DNA, the CDR3 is TGCGCCAGCAGTCAATTCGGACAGGGGGCGGCAGATACGCAGTATTTT. Translating gives CASSQFGQGAADTQYF.

The genes are TRBV19 and TRBJ2-3; tentatively, D is TRBD1 or TRBD2 (5 bases each). CDR3 length equals 14 residues. Trimming pared 6 bases from V and 4 bases from J, leaving 14 bases between. Per the germline V gene, CDR1 is LNHDA and CDR2 is SQIVND (reference sequence). CDR3 DNA: TGTGCCAGTAGCCCCCCGGGACCCGCAGATACGCAGTATTTT. It translates to CASSPPGPADTQYF.

The chain uses TRBV29-1 and TRBJ1-1; a possible D gene is TRBD1 (5 bases). The CDR3 covers 12 residues. V was shortened by 4 bases and J by 5 bases, with 11 bases between the two germline ends. Germline-derived CDR1 and CDR2 are SQVTM and ANQGSEA. The CDR3 is CSVGRVGTEAFF. CDR3 DNA: TGCAGCGTTGGCAGGGTGGGGACTGAAGCTTTCTTT. Full variable domain (rest looked up from reference TRBV29-1 and TRBJ1-1): SAVISQKPSRDICQRGTSLTIQCQVDSQVTMMFWYRQQPGQSLTLIATANQGSEATYESGFVIDKFPISRPNLTFSTLTVSNMSPEDSSIYLCSVGRVGTEAFFGQGTRLTVV.

This chain uses TRBV23-1 with TRBJ2-7, with D maybe TRBD1 (6 bases). TRBV23-1 carries the ORF label, with uncertain function. Trimming removed 2 bases at V and 10 bases at J, with 12 bases between. The CDR3 totals 12 residues. For the CDR3, the DNA is TGCGCCAGCAGTCAAGGGGGCAGGCTACAGTACGTC. Encoded protein: CASSQGGRLQYV.

This clone was recorded once. The chain recombines TRBV6-5 with TRBJ1-2, with a weak D call TRBD1 (6 bases). The CDR3 loop spans 14 amino acids. Germline V gives CDR1 MNHEY, CDR2 SVGAGI. Trimming took 4 bases from V and 1 from J, leaving 10 bases between them. CDR3 sequence (DNA): TGTGCCAGCAGTTGGAACAGGGTTAACTATGGCTACACCTTC. This gives the protein CASSWNRVNYGYTF.

The chain links TRBV30 to TRBJ1-2; possible D gene TRBD1, 6 bases. In germline, CDR1 is GTSNPN, CDR2 SVGIG (reference sequence). The ends were cut back, 3 bases at V and 0 bases at J, with 11 bases in the middle. This CDR3 is built from 14 residues. CDR3 region: CAWSLDSPNYGYTF. CDR3 nucleotide sequence: TGTGCCTGGAGCCTGGACAGCCCTAACTATGGCTACACCTTC. Full variable domain (missing parts from reference TRBV30 and TRBJ1-2): SQTIHQWPATLVQPVGSPLSLECTVEGTSNPNLYWYRQAAGRGLQLLFYSVGIGQISSEVPQNLSASRPQDRQFILSSKKLLLSDSGFYLCAWSLDSPNYGYTFGSGTRLTVV.

The chain recombines TRBV25-1 with TRBJ2-3; TRBD2 might be the D (5 bases). The germline V gene encodes CDR1 MGHDK and CDR2 SYGVNS. The CDR3 length is 12 residues. V was shortened by 5 bases and J by 3 bases, with 6 bases between the two germline ends. CDR3 amino acids: CASSPGTDTQYF. CDR3 bases: TGTGCCAGCAGTCCGGGGACAGATACGCAGTATTTT.

The chain carries TRBV14 and TRBJ2-2; D not certain. The CDR3 contains 16 residues. Germline V gives CDR1 SGHDN, CDR2 FVKESK. Between the trimmed V and J ends, which lost 0 bases and 3 bases, there was a span of 11 bases. CDR3 sequence reads: CASSQEVGRYTGELFF. The CDR3 region has the DNA TGTGCCAGCAGCCAAGAAGTTGGCAGATACACCGGGGAGCTGTTTTTT.

The chain combines TRBV24-1 with TRBJ2-5; 13 bases align to TRBD2. With V trimmed by 3 bases and J by 4 bases, 4 bases remained unmatched. The CDR3 spans 16 residues. From germline, CDR1 is KGHDR and CDR2 SFDVKD. The chain's CDR3 is CATSDRLAGGGETQYF. The CDR3 DNA reads TGTGCCACCAGTGATAGACTAGCGGGGGGAGGAGAGACCCAGTACTTC.

Only a few counts were recorded for this clone. The chain couples TRBV30 to TRBJ1-5, with 9 bases aligning to TRBD1. Trimming cost V 2 bases and J 6 bases; bases outside gene matches: 5. Germline CDR1 and CDR2: GTSNPN and SVGIG (reference sequence). The CDR3 has 14 amino acids. The CDR3 DNA is TGTGCCTGGAGTAGACAGGGGGGTAGTCAGCCCCAGCATTTT. It encodes CAWSRQGGSQPQHF.

A word on this clone: Different DNA sequences within this sample yield the same CDR3. The rearrangement uses TRBV6-5 and TRBJ1-3; D gene unclear. This CDR3 contains 14 residues. Germline CDR1 is MNHEY and CDR2 is SVGAGI. The V and J ends lost 2 bases and 0 bases respectively, with 5 bases between them. CDR3 region: CASSYTSSGNTIYF. The CDR3 coding sequence is TGTGCCAGCAGTTACACTAGCTCTGGAAACACCATATATTTT.